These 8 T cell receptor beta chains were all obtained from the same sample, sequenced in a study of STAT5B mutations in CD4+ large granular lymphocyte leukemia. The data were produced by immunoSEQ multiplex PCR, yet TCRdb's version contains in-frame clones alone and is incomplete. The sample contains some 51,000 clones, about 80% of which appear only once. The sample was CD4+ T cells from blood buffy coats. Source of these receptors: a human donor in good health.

The CDR3 nucleotides are TGTGCCATCAGTGAGTCCCAGCCTCCCGAGCAGTACTTC. The encoded protein is CAISESQPPEQYF. This chain joins TRBV10-3 and TRBJ2-7; the D is unclear. The CDR3 contains 13 residues. V lost 0 bases to trimming and J lost 6 bases, with 9 bases between them. Germline assignment: CDR1 ENHRY and CDR2 SYGVKD.

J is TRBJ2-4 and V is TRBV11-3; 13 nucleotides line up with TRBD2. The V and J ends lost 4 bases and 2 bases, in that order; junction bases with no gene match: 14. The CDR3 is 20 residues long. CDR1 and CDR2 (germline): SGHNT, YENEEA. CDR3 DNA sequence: TGTGCCAGCAGCTCTCCGGGACTAGCGGGAATTTCGGCCCCCAAAAACATTCAGTACTTC. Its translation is CASSSPGLAGISAPKNIQYF.

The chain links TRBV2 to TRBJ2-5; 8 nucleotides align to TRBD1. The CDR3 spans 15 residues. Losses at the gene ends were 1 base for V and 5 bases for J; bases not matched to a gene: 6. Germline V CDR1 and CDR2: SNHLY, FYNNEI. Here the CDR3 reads CASSEVGQGAETQYF. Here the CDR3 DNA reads TGTGCCAGCAGTGAAGTTGGGCAGGGGGCTGAGACCCAGTACTTC.

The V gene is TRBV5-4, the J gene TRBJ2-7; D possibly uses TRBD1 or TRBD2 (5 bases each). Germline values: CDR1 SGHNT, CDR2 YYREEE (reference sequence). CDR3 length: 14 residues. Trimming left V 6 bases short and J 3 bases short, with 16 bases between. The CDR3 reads CASTKTGTYYEQYF. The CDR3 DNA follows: TGTGCCAGCACCAAGACCGGGACCTACTACGAGCAGTACTTC.

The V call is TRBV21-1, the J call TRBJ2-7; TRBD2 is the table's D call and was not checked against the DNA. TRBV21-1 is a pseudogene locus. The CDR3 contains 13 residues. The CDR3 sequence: CASSKSHSYEQYF. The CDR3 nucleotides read TGTGCCAGCAGCAAATCCCACTCTTACGAGCAGTACTTC.

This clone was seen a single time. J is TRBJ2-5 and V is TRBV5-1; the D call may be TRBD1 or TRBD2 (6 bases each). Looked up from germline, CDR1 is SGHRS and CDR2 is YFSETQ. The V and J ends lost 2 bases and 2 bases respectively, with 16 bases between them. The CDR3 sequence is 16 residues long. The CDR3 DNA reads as TGCGCCAGCAGCTTTTTTGGGGGGCTGAATCAAGAGACCCAGTACTTC. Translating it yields CASSFFGGLNQETQYF. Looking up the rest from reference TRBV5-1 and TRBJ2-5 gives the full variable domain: KAGVTQTPRYLIKTRGQQVTLSCSPISGHRSVSWYQQTPGQGLQFLFEYFSETQRNKGNFPGRFSGRQFSNSRSEMNVSTLELGDSALYLCASSFFGGLNQETQYFGPGTRLLVL.

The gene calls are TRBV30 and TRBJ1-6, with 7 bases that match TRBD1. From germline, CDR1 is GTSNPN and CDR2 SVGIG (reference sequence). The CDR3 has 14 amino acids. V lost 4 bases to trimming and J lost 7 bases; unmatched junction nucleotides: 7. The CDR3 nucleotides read TGTGCCTGGACGGGACAGCCATTAAATTCACCCCTCCACTTT. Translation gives CAWTGQPLNSPLHF.

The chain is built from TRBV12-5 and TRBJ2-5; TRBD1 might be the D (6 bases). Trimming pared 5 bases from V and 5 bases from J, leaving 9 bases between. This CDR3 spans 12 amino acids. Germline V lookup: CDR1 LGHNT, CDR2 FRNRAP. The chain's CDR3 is CASGRTVETQYF. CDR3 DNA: TGTGCTAGTGGTCGGACAGTGGAGACCCAGTACTTC.